Listed below are T cell receptor beta chains from one sample, sequenced in a study of identical twins. TCRdb analysed the 5' RACE reads with MiXCR anew, one entry per CDR3 protein. The data show roughly 720,000 distinct CDR3 sequences, roughly 20% seen once. These data also formed part of another study, on T cells expressing NK-cell markers.

The sequencing sample was made of PBMCs. These receptors came from a young woman in good health. Each CDR3 is given with its conserved first and last residue. Each record gives: V gene, clone size, D gene, J gene, CDR3 DNA, CDR3 protein. D genes are given only for firm matches. Clone size is given for some rows only: seen once, a few or many times, or a class if the clone is expanded.

>TRBV10-3|few|TRBD1|TRBJ1-2
TGTGCCATCAGTGCCGGGACAGAATCCCCTGGCTACACCTTC
CAISAGTESPGYTF
>TRBV12-3/TRBV12-4|NA|TRBD2|TRBJ2-1
TGTGCCACCAGCGGACTAGCGGGAGATATCGATGAGCAGTTCTTC
CATSGLAGDIDEQFF
>TRBV5-1|NA|NA|TRBJ1-3
TGCGCCAGCAGTTCCGACGGCTCTGGAAACACCATATATTTT
CASSSDGSGNTIYF
>TRBV10-3|NA|TRBD1|TRBJ2-3
TGTGCCATCAGGGGACAGACGACCACAGATACGCAGTATTTT
CAIRGQTTTDTQYF
>TRBV5-1|few|TRBD1|TRBJ2-2
TGCGCCAGCAGCTCGGGACAGGGGCTGACCGGGGAGCTGTTTTTT
CASSSGQGLTGELFF
>TRBV5-1|NA|TRBD1|TRBJ2-7
TGCGCCAGCAGCTTGGATGGGACAGATTACCGCGAGCAGTACTTC
CASSLDGTDYREQYF
>TRBV7-3|few|NA|TRBJ2-1
TGTGCCAGCAGCTTTTTTGGCGGGGCGGTCTACAATGAGCAGTTCTTC
CASSFFGGAVYNEQFF
>TRBV12-3/TRBV12-4|many|NA|TRBJ2-1
TGTGCAGCCAGGAGGGGGTCGGACAATGAGCAGTTCTTC
CAARRGSDNEQFF
>TRBV6-5|NA|NA|TRBJ2-3
TGTGCCAGCAGTATAATCGGACGGTCGGGCGCAGATACGCAGTATTTT
CASSIIGRSGADTQYF
>TRBV12-3/TRBV12-4|NA|NA|TRBJ2-2
TGTGCCAGCAGCCTGGGGGTATCGAACACCGGGGAGCTGTTTTTT
CASSLGVSNTGELFF
>TRBV9|once|TRBD2|TRBJ2-7
TGTGCCAGCAGCGTAGGATCCGGACTAGCGGGAACCGAGCAGTACTTC
CASSVGSGLAGTEQYF
>TRBV10-3|NA|NA|TRBJ2-7
TGTGCCATCAGGGAGAACCACGAGCAGTACTTC
CAIRENHEQYF
>TRBV20-1|NA|NA|TRBJ2-7
TGCAGTGCCAACGACCGGGTGGTCCACGAGCAGTACTTC
CSANDRVVHEQYF
>TRBV12-3/TRBV12-4|few|NA|TRBJ2-7
TGTGCCAGCAGTTTAGTAAGGGGAAGTATTCTCTACGAGCAGTACTTC
CASSLVRGSILYEQYF
>TRBV24-1|many|TRBD1|TRBJ2-2
TGTGCCACCAGTGATCTACCACGACAGGGGGAGGTCACCGGGGAGCTGTTTTTT
CATSDLPRQGEVTGELFF
>TRBV15|few|TRBD1|TRBJ1-1
TGTGCCACCTGGCAGGGGGGGAACACTGAAGCTTTCTTT
CATWQGGNTEAFF
>TRBV25-1|NA|NA|TRBJ2-4
TGTGCCTGCCGGGGCGATGAAAACATTCAGTACTTC
CACRGDENIQYF
>TRBV12-3/TRBV12-4|NA|NA|TRBJ1-5
TGTGCCAGCAGCATCGGGACGCCCGATCAGCCCCAGCATTTT
CASSIGTPDQPQHF
>TRBV15|few|NA|TRBJ2-7
TGTGCCACCAGCAGAGATGAATCAGGGGACGAGCAGTACTTC
CATSRDESGDEQYF
>TRBV5-1|few|NA|TRBJ2-3
TGCGCCAGCTGCCGAGCCCCCGGCCTCCTTAAAGATACGCAGTATTTT
CASCRAPGLLKDTQYF
>TRBV5-1|NA|NA|TRBJ2-1
TGCGCCAGCAGTCCCCCCGGGGATGAGCAGTTCTTC
CASSPPGDEQFF
>TRBV25-1|NA|NA|TRBJ2-3
TGTGCCAGCAGTATCCTCCTCAGGGCGGGTTCCACAGATACGCAGTATTTT
CASSILLRAGSTDTQYF
>TRBV12-3/TRBV12-4|many|NA|TRBJ2-2
TGTGCCAGCACCTTGGGGGAATTCACCGGGGAGCTGTTTTTT
CASTLGEFTGELFF
>TRBV20-1|NA|TRBD1|TRBJ1-6
TGCAGTGCTAGAGACCCGGACAGGGTCCAAGTTCTGAATTCACCCCTCCACTTT
CSARDPDRVQVLNSPLHF
>TRBV20-1|few|NA|TRBJ2-7
TGCAGTGCAGGGGCCTTGGACGGCCTCTACGAGCAGTACTTC
CSAGALDGLYEQYF
>TRBV5-1|few|NA|TRBJ2-5
TGCGCCAGCAGCTTGGCCGGAAGGGCGAGTGGAGAGACCCAGTACTTC
CASSLAGRASGETQYF
>TRBV6-2/TRBV6-3|NA|NA|TRBJ2-3
TGTGCCAGCAGTTACCGGCTCGGTACGCAGTATTTT
CASSYRLGTQYF
>TRBV27|few|NA|TRBJ1-2
TGTGCCAGCAGTTTATCGGGGCGGAACTATGGCTACACCTTC
CASSLSGRNYGYTF
>TRBV11-2|many|TRBD1|TRBJ1-6
TGTGCCAGCAGCTTAGAACCGGGACAGAATTCACCCCTCCACTTT
CASSLEPGQNSPLHF
>TRBV20-1|NA|NA|TRBJ1-1
TGCAGTGCCCAGGCGCCTGGTGAAGCTTTCTTT
CSAQAPGEAFF
>TRBV7-2|few|NA|TRBJ2-5
TGTGCCAGCAGCTTAGCGAGTGGTCCAGGGCAAGAGACCCAGTACTTC
CASSLASGPGQETQYF
>TRBV5-1|few|TRBD1|TRBJ1-1
TGCGCCAGCTCCCGGACAGGGGGTGTTGCTGAAGCTTTCTTT
CASSRTGGVAEAFF
>TRBV10-1|NA|NA|TRBJ2-5
TGCGCCAGCAGTGAGTTCGGCCGGGAGACCCAGTACTTC
CASSEFGRETQYF
>TRBV20-1|few|TRBD1|TRBJ1-1
TGCAGTGCTAGAGGGACAGGGGGAACTGAAGCTTTCTTT
CSARGTGGTEAFF
>TRBV9|NA|NA|TRBJ2-7
TGTGCCAGCAGCGTAGACGGGCTCGGGTACGAGCAGTACTTC
CASSVDGLGYEQYF
>TRBV20-1|few|NA|TRBJ2-7
TGCAGTGCTAGTCGGGGTTCTAACGAGCAGTACTTC
CSASRGSNEQYF
>TRBV2|NA|NA|TRBJ2-7
TGTGCCAGCAGTGAACGACTAACCTCCTACGAGCAGTACTTC
CASSERLTSYEQYF
>TRBV5-1|NA|NA|TRBJ2-7
TGCGCCAGCAGCTTGGATGTCGGAAGCTCCTACGAGCAGTACTTC
CASSLDVGSSYEQYF
>TRBV9|few|NA|TRBJ1-2
TGTGCCAGCAGCGGCTCTCCAATAGGAGGGAATGGCTACACCTTC
CASSGSPIGGNGYTF
>TRBV5-1|few|TRBD1|TRBJ1-1
TGCGCCAGCAGCGAACAGGGGAGGACTGAAGCTTTCTTT
CASSEQGRTEAFF
>TRBV4-1|NA|NA|TRBJ1-1
TGCGCCAGCAGCCAAGTTCAGGTGAACACTGAAGCTTTCTTT
CASSQVQVNTEAFF
>TRBV4-3|few|NA|TRBJ2-3
TGCGCCAGCAGCCGGATGTCCACGACTAGTGATACAGATACGCAGTATTTT
CASSRMSTTSDTDTQYF
>TRBV20-1|few|NA|TRBJ2-7
TGCAGTGCTAGTGCACCCAACGAGCAGTACTTC
CSASAPNEQYF
>TRBV20-1|NA|TRBD1|TRBJ1-2
TGCAGTGCTGGGGAGGGACAGGGCTTTAGGGGCTACACCTTC
CSAGEGQGFRGYTF
>TRBV20-1|few|TRBD1|TRBJ1-1
TGCAGTGCAACGACAGGGGTGAACACTGAAGCTTTCTTT
CSATTGVNTEAFF
>TRBV9|NA|TRBD2|TRBJ2-3
TGTGCCAGCAGCCTAAGGGGCGGGAGATCCACAGATACGCAGTATTTT
CASSLRGGRSTDTQYF
>TRBV20-1|NA|TRBD2|TRBJ2-7
TGCAGTGCTAGTCCCGGACTAGCGGGGGGCTACGAGCAGTACTTC
CSASPGLAGGYEQYF
>TRBV7-3|NA|NA|TRBJ2-5
TGTGCCAGCAGCCAGAACCCGAAAGAGACCCAGTACTTC
CASSQNPKETQYF
>TRBV20-1|NA|NA|TRBJ2-5
TGCAGTGCTAGAGGGGGGTGGGGGGACCAAGAGACCCAGTACTTC
CSARGGWGDQETQYF
>TRBV20-1|NA|NA|TRBJ2-1
TGCAGTGCTTTGTCGCGACTAAAACCAAGCTCCTACAATGAGCAGTTCTTC
CSALSRLKPSSYNEQFF
>TRBV7-9|NA|NA|TRBJ2-2
TGTGCCAGCAGACCTACAGGGACGGGCGGGGAGCTGTTTTTT
CASRPTGTGGELFF
>TRBV6-1|few|TRBD1|TRBJ1-2
TGTGCCAGCAACCCAATCGGACAGGGGACCTCTGGCTACACCTTC
CASNPIGQGTSGYTF
>TRBV2|NA|NA|TRBJ2-7
TGTGCCAGCAGTGCGGACAAATCCTACGAGCAGTACTTC
CASSADKSYEQYF
>TRBV29-1|NA|NA|TRBJ2-6
TGCAGCGTTGTCGGCAGTAACTCTGGGGCCAACGTCCTGACTTTC
CSVVGSNSGANVLTF
>TRBV20-1|NA|NA|TRBJ2-2
TGCAGTGCAAGGAGGGGGAGCGGGACCTTCGGGGAGCTGTTTTTT
CSARRGSGTFGELFF
>TRBV6-2/TRBV6-3|NA|NA|TRBJ2-1
TGTGCCAGCAGTTACTCGAAAGGGGACGACAATGAGCAGTTCTTC
CASSYSKGDDNEQFF
>TRBV20-1|many|TRBD2|TRBJ2-5
TGCAGTGCTAGAGTTACTAGCGGGGCTGGAGAGACCCAGTACTTC
CSARVTSGAGETQYF
>TRBV10-3|NA|NA|TRBJ2-7
TGTGCCATCAGTGAGGGTCCCGGGGGCAGCGAGCAGTACTTC
CAISEGPGGSEQYF